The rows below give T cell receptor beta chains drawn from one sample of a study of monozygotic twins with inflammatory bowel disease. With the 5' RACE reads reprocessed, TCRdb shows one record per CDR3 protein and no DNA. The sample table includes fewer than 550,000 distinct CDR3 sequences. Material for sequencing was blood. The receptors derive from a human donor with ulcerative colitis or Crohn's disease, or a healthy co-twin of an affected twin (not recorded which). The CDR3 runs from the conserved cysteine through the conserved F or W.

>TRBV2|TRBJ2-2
CASVGRADTGELFF
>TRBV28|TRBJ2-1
CASSLSPPRGTEQFF
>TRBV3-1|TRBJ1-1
CASSQPGQIWTEAFF
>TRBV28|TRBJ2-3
CASSLRVWTGGPDTDTQYF
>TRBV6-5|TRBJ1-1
CASSYSRSDTEAFF
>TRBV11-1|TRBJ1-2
CALHEQGDGYTF
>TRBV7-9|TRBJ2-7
CASRTGGGNEQYF
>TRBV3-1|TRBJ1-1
CASSQRTEAFF
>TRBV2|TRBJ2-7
CASSADRVTLYF
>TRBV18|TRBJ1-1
CASSPRTGNGAEAFF
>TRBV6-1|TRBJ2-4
CASSLQEAPKNIQYF
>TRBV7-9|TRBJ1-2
CASSPDTANYGYTF
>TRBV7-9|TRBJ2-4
CASSTHGTGGKNIQYF
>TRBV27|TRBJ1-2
CASSLRREYGYTF
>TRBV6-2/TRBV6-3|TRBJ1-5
CASSLMGGNQPQHF
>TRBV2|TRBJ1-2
CASIPSAGRITYGYTF
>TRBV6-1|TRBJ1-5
CASSEYLGRGYSNQPQHF
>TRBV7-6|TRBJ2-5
CASSSNTGQETQYF
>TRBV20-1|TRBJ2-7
CSARGAGQGSYEQYF